This T cell receptor beta chain was documented in a study of radiotherapy plus CTLA-4 blockade in lung cancer. Clones were sequenced by immunoSEQ multiplex PCR, and TCRdb holds only the in-frame ones, with some missing. The sample has about 88,000 clones; about three quarters are singletons. The germline V gene encodes CDR1 MNHEY and CDR2 SMNVEV (reference sequence). The trim removed 5 bases at V and 4 bases at J, leaving 4 bases unmatched. The CDR3 runs 14 residues. V gene TRBV27 combines with J gene TRBJ1-2, with 10 bases aligning to TRBD1. The receptor's source is a human donor with non-small cell lung cancer that progressed on radiotherapy plus ipilimumab. The specimen comprised peripheral blood, sampled from a patient treated with radiotherapy plus ipilimumab. The CDR3 is CASSQTGGGYGYTF. CDR3 DNA sequence: TGTGCCAGCAGTCAGACAGGGGGCGGCTATGGCTACACCTTC.